The 21 T cell receptor beta chains given below trace back to one sample, sequenced in a study of T cells in Graves' hyperthyroidism and ophthalmopathy. Amplification of TCR beta CDR3 regions used RNA as the template. A first-round RT-PCR of the TCR CDR3 used the HTBI primer set. MiXCR, run by TCRdb on the multiplex PCR reads, gives a single entry per CDR3 protein. The sample records a few hundred thousand distinct CDR3 sequences, roughly an eighth being singletons. Sequenced: blood. These receptors were taken from a woman younger than 35 with Graves' hyperthyroidism.

This clonotype has a handful of counts. The gene calls are TRBV19 and TRBJ2-2; D may be TRBD1 (5 bases). V was cut by 7 bases and J by 2 bases, with 17 bases left in between. In germline, CDR1 is LNHDA, CDR2 SQIVND (reference sequence). This CDR3 comprises 16 residues. The CDR3 DNA follows: TGTGCCAGTATGCTAATCACAGGACGAAACACCGGGGAGCTGTTTTTT. Protein: CASMLITGRNTGELFF.

This clonotype was counted many times. The V and J genes are TRBV13 and TRBJ2-5; D possibly corresponds to TRBD1 (5 bases). The ends were cut back, 2 bases at V and 4 bases at J, with 14 bases in the middle. The CDR3 spans 15 residues. Germline lookup yields CDR1 PRHDT and CDR2 FYEKMQ (reference sequence). The DNA of the CDR3 is TGTGCCAGCAGCTTAAGGGCCAGCAGGGTAGAGACCCAGTACTTC. It specifies CASSLRASRVETQYF.

The chain couples TRBV18 to TRBJ2-5, with D uncertain. There are 19 residues in the CDR3. Between the trimmed V and J ends, which lost 0 bases and 3 bases, there was a span of 23 bases. CDR1 and CDR2 from the germline V gene are KGHSH and LQKENI. The CDR3 nucleotides read TGTGCCAGCTCACCACCCTGGGCAGTAGCACCCCAAGCCAAAGAGACCCAGTACTTC. Translated: CASSPPWAVAPQAKETQYF.

V usage is TRBV3-1 and J usage is TRBJ2-7; 11 bases map to TRBD1. Trimming took 0 bases from V and 5 from J; bases not matched to a gene: 12. The germline gives CDR1 LGHDT, CDR2 YNNKEL (reference sequence). The CDR3 is 18 residues long. This CDR3 reads CASSQDLGGTGGINEQYF. DNA for the CDR3: TGTGCCAGCAGCCAAGATCTTGGTGGGACAGGGGGGATTAACGAGCAGTACTTC.

At least ten counts were recorded for this clonotype. V gene TRBV12-3 or TRBV12-4 combines with J gene TRBJ2-5, with TRBD2 identical over 9 bases. The length of the CDR3 is 14 residues. J was trimmed by 5 bases and V by 2 bases; bases with no gene match: 3. In DNA form, the CDR3 reads TGTGCCAGCAGTTTAACCGGACTAGCGGAGACCCAGTACTTC. Translating it yields CASSLTGLAETQYF.

This clonotype has a count of ten or more. The CDR3 DNA sequence: TGCAGTGCTAGAGGCACTACACCGGGACTAGTATTCTACGAGCAGTACTTC. Translating it yields CSARGTTPGLVFYEQYF. This chain connects TRBV20-1 to TRBJ2-7; 8 nucleotides line up with TRBD2. The V gene's germline CDR1 is DFQATT and CDR2 SNEGSKA (reference sequence). V was pared by 1 base and J by 3 bases, with 14 bases of the junction left unmatched. This CDR3 region has 17 residues.

About this clonotype: A much larger clone differs from this one at a single base, so this may be a read error. The rearrangement joins TRBV30 to TRBJ2-1, with D possibly being TRBD1 or TRBD2 (5 bases each). CDR3 length: 12 amino acids. The germline V gene encodes CDR1 GTSNPN and CDR2 SVGIG (reference sequence). This CDR3 is CGWSLWGTEQFF. The CDR3 bases are TGTGGCTGGAGTTTGTGGGGGACTGAGCAGTTCTTC.

This clonotype was found a few times. The chain employs TRBV18 and TRBJ2-1; maybe TRBD2 (5 bases). The CDR3 spans 16 residues. V dropped 1 base and J dropped 0 bases, with 10 bases sitting between them. Germline V gives CDR1 KGHSH, CDR2 LQKENI. The CDR3 here is CASSPQRRSSYNEQFF. The CDR3 nucleotides are TGTGCCAGCTCACCACAGCGGAGGAGCTCCTACAATGAGCAGTTCTTC.

This clonotype was observed many times. The chain employs TRBV12-3 or TRBV12-4 and TRBJ2-3, with TRBD1 matching over 8 bases. This CDR3 has 17 residues. V gave up 4 bases and J gave up 2 bases; unmatched junction bases: 11. CDR3: CASSSTAGGAITDTQYF. DNA of the CDR3: TGTGCCAGCAGTTCCACTGCAGGGGGCGCAATCACAGATACGCAGTATTTT.

This clonotype was observed many times. V usage is TRBV7-2 and J usage is TRBJ2-5, with D perhaps TRBD2 (5 bases). The germline V and J ends were trimmed by 6 bases and 4 bases, with 21 bases remaining between them. The CDR3 is made up of 16 amino acids. Germline V gene lookup returns CDR1 SGHTA and CDR2 FQGNSA. The CDR3 DNA sequence: TGTGCCAGCAGTTCTAGGAACTCGGGATGGGGAGAGACCCAGTACTTC. Encoded protein: CASSSRNSGWGETQYF.

The chain joins TRBV13 to TRBJ2-7, with 10 bases aligning to TRBD2. CDR1 and CDR2 (germline): PRHDT, FYEKMQ (reference sequence). V lost 3 bases and J lost 2; bases outside the gene matches: 4. The CDR3 has 15 amino acids. The chain's CDR3 is CASSFGLAVTYEQYF. DNA of the CDR3: TGTGCCAGCAGCTTCGGACTAGCGGTGACCTACGAGCAGTACTTC.

There are many counts of this clonotype. The rearrangement joins TRBV27 to TRBJ2-7; 8 bases map to TRBD2. Germline CDR1 MNHEY, CDR2 SMNVEV (reference sequence). The CDR3 extends over 15 amino acids. With V trimmed by 6 bases and J by 2 bases, 9 bases remained unmatched. The DNA for the CDR3 is TGTGCCAGCAGGTATAGCGGGGCTTACCCCTACGAGCAGTACTTC. The encoded protein is CASRYSGAYPYEQYF.

In regard to this clonotype: A much larger clonotype is one base distant, so this may be a read error. The V gene is TRBV29-1, the J gene TRBJ2-7; TRBD1 aligns across 9 bases. The germline CDR1 and CDR2 sequences are SQVTM and ANQGSEA. The CDR3 is 14 amino acids. The CDR3 DNA reads TGCAGCGTTGAAGATCCGGGACAGGGCTACGGGCAGTACTTC. Translating it yields CSVEDPGQGYGQYF.

For this clonotype: At one boundary the junction diverges from the germline segment, which might be a read error. V usage is TRBV6-7 and J usage is TRBJ2-1; 11 bases map to TRBD2. Being an ORF, TRBV6-7 has a function that is uncertain. This CDR3 has 17 residues. The CDR3 DNA reads as TGTGCCAGCAGTCACTCTATAGCGGGAGGGCCGCGGAATGAGCAGTTCTTC. The encoded protein is CASSHSIAGGPRNEQFF.

The rearrangement links TRBV15 to TRBJ2-7; 7 positions agree with TRBD2. The V gene end was trimmed by 3 bases and the J gene end by 2 bases; junction bases not matched to a gene: 4. The CDR3 has 14 amino acids. CDR1 LNHNV and CDR2 YYDKDF come from the germline V gene (reference sequence). The CDR3 nucleotides read TGTGCCACCAGCAGGTCGGGGGGTCCCTACGAGCAGTACTTC. It codes for CATSRSGGPYEQYF.

J is TRBJ1-1 and V is TRBV14; D uncertain. The CDR3 totals 14 residues. V gave up 4 bases and J gave up 5 bases, with 14 bases separating them. Germline values: CDR1 SGHDN, CDR2 FVKESK. CDR3 nucleotide sequence: TGTGCCAGCAGCCCCTTGGCGGGTTGGACTGAAGCTTTCTTT. Translating it yields CASSPLAGWTEAFF.

The rearrangement uses TRBV4-1 and TRBJ1-5; D is ambiguous. There are 16 residues in the CDR3. Between the trimmed V and J ends, which lost 1 base and 0 bases, there was a span of 10 bases. Germline CDR1 reads MGHRA; CDR2 reads YSYEKL. The CDR3 DNA reads as TGCGCCAGCAGCCAAGGTGAAGGATCTAGCAATCAGCCCCAGCATTTT. Its translation is CASSQGEGSSNQPQHF.

This clonotype was picked up many times. This rearrangement joins TRBV12-3 or TRBV12-4 to TRBJ2-3; 7 positions agree with TRBD2. Trimming took 2 bases from V and 9 from J; bases not matched to a gene: 5. This CDR3 comprises 13 residues. The CDR3 reads CASSLMERDTQYF. The CDR3 nucleotides read TGTGCCAGCAGTTTAATGGAGCGGGACACGCAGTATTTT.

Details on this clonotype: Being one base from a much bigger clone, this may be a read error. The chain is built from TRBV20-1 and TRBJ2-1, with 9 nucleotides matching TRBD2. V lost 1 base, J lost 5 bases, and 6 bases stayed unmatched. The CDR3 covers 15 residues. The V gene's germline CDR1 is DFQATT and CDR2 SNEGSKA (reference sequence). The CDR3 protein is CSARGELAGHNEQFF. The CDR3 DNA is TGCAGTGCTAGAGGGGAACTAGCGGGCCACAATGAGCAGTTCTTC.

The chain is built from TRBV6-1 and TRBJ1-5, with D uncertain. The V end lost 5 bases, the J end lost 10 bases, and 12 bases lay between the germline ends. Per germline, CDR1 MNHNS and CDR2 SASEGT. The CDR3 has 12 residues. CDR3 sequence (DNA): TGTGCCAGCAGTTCCCGGGGAGGACCCCAGCATTTT. Translation: CASSSRGGPQHF.

In its sample, this clonotype was seen many times. The rearrangement uses TRBV11-2 and TRBJ2-2; 11 bases match TRBD2. Trimming cost V 3 bases and J 6 bases; bases outside gene matches: 3. CDR3 length: 15 amino acids. Germline loops: CDR1 SGHAT, CDR2 FQNNGV. The CDR3 is CASSFLLAGAGELFF. CDR3 coding DNA: TGTGCCAGCAGCTTTTTACTAGCGGGAGCCGGGGAGCTGTTTTTT. The full variable domain, in which reference TRBV11-2 and TRBJ2-2 provide the parts outside the CDR3, is EAGVAQSPRYKIIEKRQSVAFWCNPISGHATLYWYQQILGQGPKLLIQFQNNGVVDDSQLPKDRFSAERLKGVDSTLKIQPAKLEDSAVYLCASSFLLAGAGELFFGEGSRLTVL.